Shown below are 20 T cell receptor beta chains from a single sample sequenced in a study of blood T cell repertoires in COVID-19 (dated by TCRdb to between 2020 and 2021). The library was built by means of the immunoSEQ multiplex PCR assay. This immuneACCESS table, as held by TCRdb, lists in-frame sequences with V and J called but not all clones. Of the missing ones, under half trace to an unresolved V gene in checked studies; the others have no known cause. The sample table records 150,000 to 200,000 clones; 82% of these occur just once. About 8% of the sample goes to the ten largest clones. The sequenced sample was peripheral blood. Receptor source: a woman aged 55 to 70 with COVID-19, enrolled during active disease.

The rearrangement uses TRBV6-5 and TRBJ1-2; no clear D gene. Germline loops: CDR1 MNHEY, CDR2 SVGAGI. V lost 10 bases, J lost 5 bases, and 8 bases lay in between. This CDR3 is built from 10 residues. CDR3 sequence reads: CATWHYGYTF. The CDR3 DNA sequence: TGTGCCACCTGGCATTATGGCTACACCTTC.

The chain employs TRBV9 and TRBJ2-5, with D maybe TRBD2 (5 bases). CDR3 length equals 15 residues. V was cut by 4 bases and J by 5 bases, with 18 bases left in between. CDR1 and CDR2 (germline): SGDLS, YYNGEE. CDR3 sequence (DNA): TGTGCCAGCAGCCCCCATGAGGGTATGCAGGAGACCCAGTACTTC. Translating gives CASSPHEGMQETQYF.

This clone was recorded a few times. Additional DNA sequences in this sample encode the identical CDR3. The chain is built from TRBV5-1 and TRBJ1-3; no reliable D call. Germline-derived CDR1 and CDR2 are SGHRS and YFSETQ. The CDR3 loop spans 14 amino acids. The V end was cut by 0 bases, the J end by 2 bases, with 6 bases between. CDR3 in DNA: TGCGCCAGCAGCTTGGGACAAACTGGAAACACCATATATTTT. Protein: CASSLGQTGNTIYF.

This clone showed up just a few times. This chain uses TRBV5-7 with TRBJ1-3; 8 bases are a match to TRBD1. TRBV5-7 is assigned to the ORF class and has an uncertain function. There are 18 residues in the CDR3. Germline trimming cut 5 bases from V and 1 base from J; bases unmatched to any gene: 14. The CDR3 loop reads CASSNGGTGSWSGNTIYF. Here the CDR3 DNA reads TGTGCCAGCAGTAATGGTGGGACAGGTTCTTGGTCTGGAAACACCATATATTTT.

This rearrangement joins TRBV18 to TRBJ1-2, with 8 bases matching TRBD1. The CDR3 extends over 14 amino acids. The trim removed 1 base at V and 7 bases at J, leaving 5 bases unmatched. Germline lookup yields CDR1 KGHSH and CDR2 LQKENI. This CDR3 reads CASSPRQGAVGYTF. CDR3 in DNA: TGTGCCAGCTCACCACGCCAGGGGGCGGTTGGCTACACCTTC.

Here the CDR3 reads CASSEAHWGSKNIQYF. The CDR3 DNA reads as TGTGCCAGCAGTGAAGCGCATTGGGGCTCTAAAAACATTCAGTACTTC. The V call is TRBV6-1, the J call TRBJ2-4; D is possibly TRBD1 (5 bases). V was cut by 0 bases and J by 4 bases, with 13 bases left in between. The germline V gene has CDR1 MNHNS and CDR2 SASEGT. The CDR3 is made up of 16 amino acids.

Comments on this clone: This sample also contains other DNA sequences that code for the same CDR3. This chain connects TRBV5-6 to TRBJ2-5; TRBD2 matches at 11 bases. Germline V CDR1 and CDR2: SGHDT, YYEEEE. CDR3 length: 14 amino acids. J was trimmed by 5 bases and V by 0 bases; bases with no gene match: 0. The CDR3 reads CASSLGLAGETQYF. DNA of the CDR3: TGTGCCAGCAGCTTGGGACTAGCGGGGGAGACCCAGTACTTC. Filled out from reference TRBV5-6 and TRBJ2-5, the complete variable domain reads DAGVTQSPTHLIKTRGQQVTLRCSPKSGHDTVSWYQQALGQGPQFIFQYYEEEERQRGNFPDRFSGHQFPNYSSELNVNALLLGDSALYLCASSLGLAGETQYFGPGTRLLVL.

The V call is TRBV5-4, the J call TRBJ2-5; 8 nucleotides align to TRBD2. There are 17 residues in the CDR3. Germline loops: CDR1 SGHNT, CDR2 YYREEE (reference sequence). Trimming took 0 bases from V and 0 from J; bases not matched to a gene: 7. CDR3 nucleotide sequence: TGTGCCAGCAGCTTGGGGGGTTTAGCGGGGCACCAAGAGACCCAGTACTTC. This encodes CASSLGGLAGHQETQYF.

The chain recombines TRBV5-1 with TRBJ2-1, with D perhaps matching TRBD2 (6 bases). V lost 0 bases, J lost 10 bases, and 11 bases lay in between. Germline V gives CDR1 SGHRS, CDR2 YFSETQ. The length of the CDR3 is 13 residues. CDR3 sequence (DNA): TGCGCCAGCAGCTTGGTTGGGGACTCGGAGCAGTTCTTC. It yields the protein CASSLVGDSEQFF. Using reference TRBV5-1 and TRBJ2-1 for the parts outside the CDR3, the full variable domain is KAGVTQTPRYLIKTRGQQVTLSCSPISGHRSVSWYQQTPGQGLQFLFEYFSETQRNKGNFPGRFSGRQFSNSRSEMNVSTLELGDSALYLCASSLVGDSEQFFGPGTRLTVL.

This clone was detected only once. The V call is TRBV6-5, the J call TRBJ1-1; D remains ambiguous. This CDR3 contains 14 residues. Trimming took off 7 bases at V and 0 bases at J, with 12 bases between the two ends. Germline lookup yields CDR1 MNHEY and CDR2 SVGAGI. CDR3 sequence reads: CASKNGRMNTEAFF. DNA for the CDR3: TGTGCCAGCAAAAACGGCAGGATGAACACTGAAGCTTTCTTT.

This chain connects TRBV7-3 to TRBJ2-5, with D possibly matching TRBD2 (6 bases). V was shortened by 2 bases and J by 4 bases, with 11 bases between the two germline ends. There are 14 residues in the CDR3. Germline CDR1 and CDR2: SGHTA and FQGTGA. In DNA, the CDR3 is TGTGCCAGCAGCTTACATAGCGGCGGAGAGACCCAGTACTTC. Its protein product is CASSLHSGGETQYF.

CDR3 nucleotides: TGTGCCAGCAGGGCGGGACAGGGGGCGGGTGAAGCTTTCTTT. This gives the protein CASRAGQGAGEAFF. The V gene is TRBV6-6, the J gene TRBJ1-1, with 12 bases lining up with TRBD1. Germline CDR1 reads MNHNY; CDR2 reads SVGAGI (reference sequence). The length of the CDR3 is 14 residues. V was clipped by 6 bases and J by 7 bases; unmatched bases: 6.

The chain uses TRBV13 and TRBJ2-3; TRBD2 matches at 11 bases. The CDR3 extends over 17 amino acids. CDR1 is PRHDT, CDR2 FYEKMQ, per germline (reference sequence). Germline trimming cut 6 bases from V and 4 bases from J; bases unmatched to any gene: 12. DNA for the CDR3: TGTGCCAGCAGTATGTCCTGGACTAGCGGGCAAGCAGATACGCAGTATTTT. Its protein product is CASSMSWTSGQADTQYF.

V gene TRBV6-5 combines with J gene TRBJ2-7, with D possibly being TRBD2 (5 bases). Germline V lookup: CDR1 MNHEY, CDR2 SVGAGI. Trimming stripped 4 bases from V and 3 bases from J, with 13 bases between. The CDR3 consists of 14 residues. The CDR3 nucleotides are TGTGCCAGCAGTTGGGAGCCCATCGTCTACGAGCAGTACGTC. Its protein product is CASSWEPIVYEQYV.

This clone was recorded only once. The genes are TRBV6-5 and TRBJ1-4; 8 nucleotides match TRBD1. Unmatched junction bases numbered 6, after V lost 8 bases and J lost 7 bases. The CDR3 loop spans 13 amino acids. Germline CDR1 and CDR2: MNHEY and SVGAGI. The CDR3 DNA sequence: TGTGCCAGCGCATCGACAGGGGTTGAAAAACTGTTTTTT. It codes for CASASTGVEKLFF.

J is TRBJ1-4 and V is TRBV5-6; D is uncertain. Trimming removed 4 bases at V and 7 bases at J, with 20 bases between. The germline gives CDR1 SGHDT, CDR2 YYEEEE. The CDR3 consists of 16 residues. The CDR3 is CASSVGPLRASEKLFF. The DNA for the CDR3 is TGTGCCAGCAGCGTTGGACCCCTGAGGGCTTCTGAAAAACTGTTTTTT.

The gene calls are TRBV5-1 and TRBJ1-2; 8 bases agree with TRBD1. The V gene's germline CDR1 is SGHRS and CDR2 YFSETQ. The junction had 12 bases not matched to a gene; V was cut back by 5 bases and J by 6 bases. This CDR3 contains 15 residues. DNA of the CDR3: TGCGCCAGCAGTCAACCGGGTAGGACAGGGAATGGCTACACCTTC. Its protein is CASSQPGRTGNGYTF. The complete variable domain, with remaining parts taken from reference TRBV5-1 and TRBJ1-2, reads KAGVTQTPRYLIKTRGQQVTLSCSPISGHRSVSWYQQTPGQGLQFLFEYFSETQRNKGNFPGRFSGRQFSNSRSEMNVSTLELGDSALYLCASSQPGRTGNGYTFGSGTRLTVV.

The chain combines TRBV2 with TRBJ1-5; D is possibly TRBD1 (6 bases). The CDR3 is 13 amino acids. Deletions cut 4 bases from V and 3 bases from J, with 7 bases between. In germline, CDR1 is SNHLY, CDR2 FYNNEI. CDR3 sequence (DNA): TGTGCCAGCAGTGGACAGGTCAATCAGCCCCAGCATTTT. As protein: CASSGQVNQPQHF.

The chain employs TRBV12-3 or TRBV12-4 and TRBJ1-2; perhaps TRBD1 as D (6 bases). V lost 6 bases to trimming and J lost 1 base, with 9 bases between them. CDR3 size: 13 residues. For the CDR3, the DNA is TGTGCCAGCAGCGAGGGGGTTAACTATGGCTACACCTTC. It encodes CASSEGVNYGYTF.

DNA for the CDR3: TGTGCCAGCAGCTTAGAAGGGGCCCCTATTGAGGAGCAGTACTTC. Translating gives CASSLEGAPIEEQYF. The chain combines TRBV7-2 with TRBJ2-7; tentatively, D is TRBD1 (5 bases). The CDR3 consists of 15 residues. Germline loops: CDR1 SGHTA, CDR2 FQGNSA. Between the trimmed V and J ends, which lost 1 base and 7 bases, there was a span of 17 bases.